This record looks at one T cell receptor beta chain sequence and its context. Its cognate antigen is unknown. This entry is derived from a study of naive and memory T cell subsets. CD4+ T cell IFNgamma after overnight CMV lysate exposure gave donor CMV status. Study findings and constraints: No ground truth validated the naive and memory repertoire findings. A few larger clonotypes appeared in naive repertoires, especially CD8, possibly memory cells re-expressing CD45RA.

An equimolar mix of two oligonucleotides served as the beta constant-region primer for TRBC1 and TRBC2. Ligated cDNA was amplified by four rounds of PCR with nested alpha and beta constant-region primers and SP2. TCRdb re-called the UMI-ligation and nested PCR reads with MiXCR, one entry per CDR3 protein. The sample contains some 82,000 distinct CDR3 sequences, 11% of which appear only once. CDR1 DFQATT and CDR2 SNEGSKA come from the germline V gene (reference sequence). The V end was cut by 7 bases, the J end by 1 base, with 13 bases between. There are 13 residues in the CDR3. The source is a human donor in good health. Sequencing input: naive CD4+ T cells from blood. V and J are TRBV20-1 and TRBJ1-2; weak D call: TRBD1 (5 bases). CDR3 amino acids: CSDMGRINYGYTF. As DNA, the CDR3 is TGCAGTGATATGGGGCGAATTAACTATGGCTACACCTTC.